One sample yielded the 24 T cell receptor beta chains listed below, sequenced in a study of T cell repertoires in aging, cancer and after chemotherapy. Multiplex touch-down PCR with TRB-A/B primers amplified rearranged V-D-J TRB sequences. TCRdb re-called the multiplex PCR reads through MiXCR, storing one row per CDR3 protein. This sample has roughly 6,200 distinct CDR3 sequences, with around 30% found just once. Amplification of TCR beta used genomic DNA extracted from peripheral blood. The sequenced sample was blood. The receptors stem from a human donor with a blood cancer.

The rearrangement uses TRBV20-1 and TRBJ2-7; D tentatively reads TRBD1 or TRBD2 (5 bases each). Germline V CDR1 and CDR2: DFQATT, SNEGSKA (reference sequence). The V gene lost 2 bases and the J gene lost 5 bases, with 16 bases spanning the gap. The CDR3 runs 14 residues. Here the CDR3 reads CSARNLLGGDEQYF. The CDR3 DNA sequence: TGCAGTGCTAGAAATCTCCTTGGGGGAGACGAGCAGTACTTC.

This clonotype is medium-sized by share. V gene TRBV24-1 combines with J gene TRBJ2-2; 10 positions agree with TRBD1. Germline V gene data show CDR1 as KGHDR and CDR2 as SFDVKD. The V and J ends lost 5 bases and 4 bases, in that order; junction bases with no gene match: 0. This CDR3 spans 14 amino acids. The CDR3 here is CATSGTGGTGELFF. The CDR3 region has the DNA TGTGCCACCAGTGGGACAGGGGGCACCGGGGAGCTGTTTTTT.

This clonotype has a handful of counts. This chain links TRBV2 with TRBJ2-5, with unresolved D. The CDR3 has 12 amino acids. CDR1 is SNHLY and CDR2 is FYNNEI in the germline V gene. Trimming left V 4 bases short and J 2 bases short, with 5 bases between. CDR3 sequence: CASSGQQETQYF. As DNA, the CDR3 is TGTGCCAGCAGTGGGCAACAAGAGACCCAGTACTTC.

In its sample, this clonotype ranks as medium-sized. The chain joins TRBV27 to TRBJ2-3, with 9 bases lining up with TRBD1. The germline V gene has CDR1 MNHEY and CDR2 SMNVEV (reference sequence). Losses at the gene ends were 2 bases for V and 3 bases for J; bases not matched to a gene: 3. This CDR3 contains 15 residues. CDR3 residues: CASSLSGTGTDTQYF. In DNA form, the CDR3 reads TGTGCCAGCAGTTTAAGCGGGACAGGGACAGATACGCAGTATTTT.

The chain is built from TRBV7-9 and TRBJ2-3; D perhaps matches TRBD1 (5 bases). CDR1 and CDR2 (germline): SEHNR, FQNEAQ (reference sequence). The CDR3 contains 16 residues. Trimming took 6 bases from V and 4 from J, leaving 20 bases between them. CDR3 nucleotide sequence: TGTGCCAGCAGACGAAGGACATTTCTTGGAGCAGATACGCAGTATTTT. Residues: CASRRRTFLGADTQYF.

The genes are TRBV20-1 and TRBJ2-3, with 12 bases fitting TRBD2. Per the germline V gene, CDR1 is DFQATT and CDR2 is SNEGSKA (reference sequence). The V segment lost 2 bases and the J segment 2 bases; nucleotides outside the gene matches: 5. This CDR3 region has 16 residues. The CDR3, as DNA: TGCAGTGCTAGATCTCGGACTAGCGGGGACACAGATACGCAGTATTTT. Translating it yields CSARSRTSGDTDTQYF.

The chain links TRBV5-1 to TRBJ1-4; 10 bases align to TRBD1. The J segment lost 8 bases and the V segment lost 2 bases, leaving 3 bases of the junction unmatched. The germline V gene has CDR1 SGHRS and CDR2 YFSETQ. CDR3 length: 14 amino acids. The DNA of the CDR3 is TGCGCCAGCAGCTTCGGACAGGGGGGCGAAAAACTGTTTTTT. Protein sequence: CASSFGQGGEKLFF. Supplemented by reference TRBV5-1 and TRBJ1-4, the full variable domain reads KAGVTQTPRYLIKTRGQQVTLSCSPISGHRSVSWYQQTPGQGLQFLFEYFSETQRNKGNFPGRFSGRQFSNSRSEMNVSTLELGDSALYLCASSFGQGGEKLFFGSGTQLSVL.

This clonotype was observed a few times. V and J are TRBV11-2 and TRBJ2-1, with D possibly matching TRBD2 (6 bases). Trimming took 1 base from V and 5 from J, leaving 9 bases between them. CDR3 length: 14 amino acids. Germline CDR1 SGHAT, CDR2 FQNNGV. The CDR3 region is CASSLAGAHNEQFF. CDR3 sequence (DNA): TGTGCCAGCAGCTTAGCGGGAGCCCACAATGAGCAGTTCTTC.

Within the sample, this clonotype is medium-sized (0.01 to 0.1%). This sequence joins TRBV19 and TRBJ2-2, with D unresolved. Germline CDR1 and CDR2: LNHDA and SQIVND (reference sequence). The CDR3 length is 14 residues. Trimming removed 4 bases from V and 3 bases from J, with 9 bases in between. DNA of the CDR3: TGTGCCAGTAGTACCGCCCGGTACACCGGGGAGCTGTTTTTT. Amino acid sequence: CASSTARYTGELFF.

As concerns this clonotype: The junction and the germline gene differ at one end; a read error may be behind it. The gene calls are TRBV6-4 and TRBJ1-5, with a possible D match to TRBD1 (5 bases). Germline-derived CDR1 and CDR2 are MRHNA and SNTAGT. The CDR3 is 13 residues long. CDR3 coding DNA: TGTGCCAGCGGGGCCGAACGGGATCAGACCCAGCATTTT. Translated, it gives CASGAERDQTQHF.

The chain carries TRBV7-2 and TRBJ2-7; 9 positions match TRBD2. CDR1 is SGHTA, CDR2 FQGNSA, per germline. Losses at the gene ends were 4 bases for V and 4 bases for J; bases not matched to a gene: 5. This CDR3 comprises 14 residues. The CDR3 region has the DNA TGTGCCAGCAGCTCCGCGGGAGGGCATTACGAGCAGTACTTC. It codes for CASSSAGGHYEQYF.

Remarks on this clonotype: A single base separates this from a much larger clone, so it may be a read error. V is TRBV5-4 and J is TRBJ2-1; D may be TRBD1 (6 bases). The CDR3 spans 19 residues. CDR1 SGHNT and CDR2 YYREEE come from the germline V gene (reference sequence). The CDR3 protein is CASSAKREGVRGTYNERFF. DNA for the CDR3: TGTGCCAGCAGCGCAAAAAGAGAGGGGGTGAGGGGCACCTACAATGAGCGGTTCTTC.

The chain links TRBV24-1 to TRBJ2-3; TRBD1 is a possible D gene (5 bases). Germline V gene lookup returns CDR1 KGHDR and CDR2 SFDVKD. This CDR3 has 12 amino acids. Trimming took off 5 bases at V and 8 bases at J, with 10 bases between the two ends. The CDR3, as DNA: TGTGCCACCAGTGCAGGGAAAGGTACGCAGTATTTT. This encodes CATSAGKGTQYF.

A few counts support this clonotype. The rearrangement uses TRBV6-2 or TRBV6-3 and TRBJ1-6; D might be TRBD1 (5 bases). The CDR3 has 24 amino acids. Trimming cost V 5 bases and J 9 bases, with 44 bases left between them. Looked up from germline, CDR1 is MNHEY and CDR2 is SVGEGT. CDR3 DNA: TGTGCCAGCAGTCCCTCCCGCATGAGGGGCACGGTTTTTGGTCTCCGAAGGAGAAGTTCACCCCTCCACTTT. Residues: CASSPSRMRGTVFGLRRRSSPLHF.

This clonotype appeared a few times. The J gene is TRBJ1-6, the V gene TRBV5-4, with a possible D match to TRBD1 (5 bases). V was pared by 0 bases and J by 10 bases, with 8 bases between. The CDR3 totals 13 residues. Per germline, CDR1 SGHNT and CDR2 YYREEE (reference sequence). CDR3 region: CASSLAGGSPLHF. In nucleotides, the CDR3 is TGTGCCAGCAGCTTGGCCGGGGGGTCACCCCTCCACTTT.

This clonotype occurred a few times. The genes are TRBV2 and TRBJ2-5; D not certain. Trimming removed 6 bases from V and 1 base from J, with 6 bases in between. The germline CDR1 and CDR2 sequences are SNHLY and FYNNEI. CDR3 size: 12 residues. Here the CDR3 reads CASSRLQETQYF. CDR3 bases: TGTGCCAGCAGCCGACTCCAAGAGACCCAGTACTTC.

This chain links TRBV21-1 with TRBJ2-7; TRBD1 reflects the table's D call only, with no check against the DNA. TRBV21-1 is a known pseudogene. The CDR3 has 13 residues. The CDR3 loop reads CASILTASYEQYF. The CDR3, as DNA: TGTGCCAGCATTTTGACAGCCTCCTACGAGCAGTACTTC.

With regard to this clonotype: Being one base from a much bigger clone, this may be a read error. The chain is built from TRBV30 and TRBJ1-6, with D tentatively TRBD1 (6 bases). Trimming removed 4 bases at V and 8 bases at J, with 12 bases between. Germline CDR1 is GTSNPN and CDR2 is SVGIG (reference sequence). This CDR3 has 13 amino acids. CDR3 coding DNA: TGTGCCTGGAAGGGGACATCCTATTCACCCCTCCACTTT. Residues: CAWKGTSYSPLHF.

J is TRBJ2-5 and V is TRBV7-2; 10 bases are a match to TRBD2. V shed 3 bases, J shed 2 bases, and the junction held 9 bases outside the gene matches. The CDR3 is 17 amino acids. The germline V gene has CDR1 SGHTA and CDR2 FQGNSA. Here the CDR3 DNA reads TGTGCCAGCAGCTTCCTTCCTAGCGGGAGTTGGCAAGAGACCCAGTACTTC. This sequence encodes CASSFLPSGSWQETQYF.

This clonotype appeared a few times. The chain carries TRBV4-2 and TRBJ2-7; 11 bases match TRBD1. The J segment lost 3 bases and the V segment lost 5 bases, leaving 6 bases of the junction unmatched. The length of the CDR3 is 15 residues. Germline V gene lookup returns CDR1 LGHNA and CDR2 YNFKEQ. The chain's CDR3 is CASSKEDRGHYEQYF. CDR3 DNA sequence: TGTGCCAGCAGCAAGGAGGACAGGGGGCACTACGAGCAGTACTTC.

This clonotype has more than one count but fewer than ten. This sequence joins TRBV7-9 and TRBJ2-7; TRBD1 matches 9 bases. V lost 5 bases and J lost 5; bases outside the gene matches: 10. Germline CDR1 is SEHNR and CDR2 is FQNEAQ (reference sequence). The CDR3 runs 15 residues. CDR3 nucleotide sequence: TGTGCCAGCAGCCCATCACAGGGGGCGGTCGACGAGCAGTACTTC. It specifies CASSPSQGAVDEQYF.

On this clonotype itself: Given a much more abundant clone one base away, this may be a read error. The chain joins TRBV19 to TRBJ2-5; possible D gene TRBD1, 5 bases. This CDR3 contains 15 residues. V was shortened by 5 bases and J by 3 bases, with 16 bases between the two germline ends. Germline CDR1 and CDR2: LNHDA and SQIVND (reference sequence). Here the CDR3 DNA reads TGTGCCAGTAGTGATGGGGCAGCCCCCAAAGAGACCCAGTACTTC. It encodes CASSDGAAPKETQYF.

This clonotype is judged medium-sized. This chain joins TRBV24-1 and TRBJ2-1; D assignment may be TRBD1 or TRBD2 (6 bases each). Germline loops: CDR1 KGHDR, CDR2 SFDVKD. With 0 bases removed from V and 12 bases from J, the gap between germline ends came to 11 bases. The CDR3 is 13 amino acids. CDR3: CATSDLRGHRQFF. In DNA form, the CDR3 reads TGTGCCACCAGTGATTTGCGGGGGCACCGGCAGTTCTTC.

The CDR3 reads CASSLQGVGELFF. Here the CDR3 DNA reads TGCGCCAGCAGCTTACAGGGGGTCGGGGAGCTGTTTTTT. This chain joins TRBV5-1 and TRBJ2-2; 8 bases are shared with TRBD1. Germline loops: CDR1 SGHRS, CDR2 YFSETQ. This CDR3 spans 13 amino acids. Trimming cost V 2 bases and J 7 bases; bases outside gene matches: 1. The variable domain in full, completed from reference TRBV5-1 and TRBJ2-2, reads KAGVTQTPRYLIKTRGQQVTLSCSPISGHRSVSWYQQTPGQGLQFLFEYFSETQRNKGNFPGRFSGRQFSNSRSEMNVSTLELGDSALYLCASSLQGVGELFFGEGSRLTVL.